This TCR beta chain was captured in a study of blood T cell repertoires in COVID-19. Study at large: Donors in the United States, Italy and Spain gave samples during acute or convalescent COVID-19.

This clone came up once. This CDR3 has 14 amino acids. The germline V gene encodes CDR1 SNHLY and CDR2 FYNNEI. After removal of 6 bases from V and 4 bases from J, the junction contained 4 bases not matched to a gene. Data came from immunoSEQ multiplex PCR; TCRdb stores just in-frame clones and leaves some out. The sample includes fewer than 250,000 clones, 80% to 90% of them seen just once. Sequenced input: peripheral blood. The source of this sequence is a man aged 45-60 years with active or convalescent COVID-19. This chain uses TRBV2 with TRBJ2-1; 9 nucleotides line up with TRBD2. As DNA, the CDR3 is TGTGCCAGCAGAGCGGGAGGAGGGTACAATGAGCAGTTCTTC. It translates to CASRAGGGYNEQFF.